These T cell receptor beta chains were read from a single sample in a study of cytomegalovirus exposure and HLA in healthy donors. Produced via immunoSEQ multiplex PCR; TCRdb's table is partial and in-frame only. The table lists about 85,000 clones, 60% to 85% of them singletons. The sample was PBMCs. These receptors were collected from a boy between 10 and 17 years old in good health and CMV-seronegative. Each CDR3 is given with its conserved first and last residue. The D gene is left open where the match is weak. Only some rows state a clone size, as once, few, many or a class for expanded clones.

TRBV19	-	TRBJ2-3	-	CASSIGRGDTQYF	TGTGCCAGTAGTATTGGAAGGGGAGATACGCAGTATTTT
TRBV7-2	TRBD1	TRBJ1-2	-	CASSLERGTGQGLSGYTF	TGTGCCAGCAGCTTAGAACGGGGCACGGGACAGGGTCTCTCTGGCTACACCTTC
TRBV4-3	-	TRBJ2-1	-	CASSQGRPGDNEQFF	TGCGCCAGCAGCCAAGGGAGGCCGGGGGACAATGAGCAGTTCTTC
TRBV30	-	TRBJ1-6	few	CAWRTQGFLDSPLHF	TGTGCCTGGAGGACTCAGGGGTTCTTGGATTCACCCCTCCACTTT
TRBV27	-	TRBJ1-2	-	CASSLGSLYGYTF	TGTGCCAGCAGTTTGGGCAGCCTCTATGGCTACACCTTC
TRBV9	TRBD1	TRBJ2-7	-	CASSVEGAGEQYF	TGTGCCAGCAGCGTTGAGGGGGCCGGCGAGCAGTACTTC
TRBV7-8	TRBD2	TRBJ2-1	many	CASSFSLSGGHYNEQFF	TGTGCCAGCAGCTTCTCACTTAGCGGGGGTCACTACAATGAGCAGTTCTTC
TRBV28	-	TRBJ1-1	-	CASMFTGMNTEAFF	TGTGCCAGCATGTTCACCGGTATGAACACTGAAGCTTTCTTT
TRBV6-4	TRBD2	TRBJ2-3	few	CASSNLAGGGSTDTQYF	TGTGCCAGCAGTAACCTAGCGGGAGGCGGTAGCACAGATACGCAGTATTTT
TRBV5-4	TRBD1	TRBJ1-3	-	CASGRTGANTIYF	TGTGCCAGCGGCCGGACAGGGGCTAACACCATATATTTT
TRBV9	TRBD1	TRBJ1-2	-	CASSFPGQGPNYGYTF	TGTGCCAGCAGCTTCCCCGGACAGGGGCCTAACTATGGCTACACCTTC
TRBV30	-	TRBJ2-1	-	CAWSVRSNEQFF	TGTGCCTGGAGTGTTCGGTCCAATGAGCAGTTCTTC
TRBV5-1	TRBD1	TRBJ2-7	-	CASSLEGQGVFEQYF	TGCGCCAGCAGCTTGGAGGGACAGGGGGTTTTCGAGCAGTACTTC
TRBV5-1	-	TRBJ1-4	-	CASSPSAAAVGEKLFF	TGCGCCAGCAGCCCCTCTGCGGCCGCGGTAGGTGAAAAACTGTTTTTT
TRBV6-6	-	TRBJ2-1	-	CASSHPGLNNEQFF	TGTGCCAGCAGTCACCCCGGACTTAACAATGAGCAGTTCTTC
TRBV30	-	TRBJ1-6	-	CAWSVSRGWSPLHF	TGTGCCTGGAGTGTATCCAGGGGCTGGTCACCCCTCCACTTT
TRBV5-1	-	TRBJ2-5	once	CASSLHSQETQYF	TGCGCCAGCAGCTTGCATTCCCAAGAGACCCAGTACTTC
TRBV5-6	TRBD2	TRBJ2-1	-	CASSSRGSGIYSEQFF	TGTGCCAGCAGCTCCCGTGGTAGCGGGATATACAGTGAGCAGTTCTTC
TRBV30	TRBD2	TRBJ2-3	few	CAWSRGRADTQYF	TGTGCCTGGAGTCGAGGGAGGGCAGATACGCAGTATTTT
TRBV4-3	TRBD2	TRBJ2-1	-	CASSQGSGFSYNEQFF	TGCGCCAGCAGCCAAGGTAGCGGGTTCTCCTACAATGAGCAGTTCTTC
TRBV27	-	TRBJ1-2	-	CATTPRVGTGYTF	TGTGCCACGACGCCGAGGGTAGGAACGGGCTACACCTTC
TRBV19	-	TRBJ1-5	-	CASSIGGQPQHF	TGTGCCAGTAGTATAGGCGGTCAGCCCCAGCATTTT
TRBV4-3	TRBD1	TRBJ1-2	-	CASSQGAAGGAGGYTF	TGCGCCAGCAGCCAAGGGGCGGCAGGGGGCGCGGGTGGCTACACCTTC
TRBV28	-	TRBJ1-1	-	CASSLADLMNTEAFF	TGTGCCAGCAGTTTAGCAGATCTGATGAACACTGAAGCTTTCTTT
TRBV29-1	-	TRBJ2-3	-	CSTSAGTSTDTQYF	TGCAGCACCTCCGCGGGGACTAGCACAGATACGCAGTATTTT
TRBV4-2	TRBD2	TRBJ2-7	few	CASSQDPLAGGRYEQYF	TGTGCCAGCAGCCAAGATCCCCTAGCGGGAGGGAGGTACGAGCAGTACTTC
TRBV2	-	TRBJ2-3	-	CASTPVERLSTDTQYF	TGTGCCAGCACCCCCGTCGAGCGGCTCTCCACAGATACGCAGTATTTT
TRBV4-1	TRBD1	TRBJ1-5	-	CASSQDQRGQFQPQHF	TGCGCCAGCAGCCAAGATCAAAGGGGGCAGTTCCAGCCCCAGCATTTT
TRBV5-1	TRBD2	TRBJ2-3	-	CASSLDPSGRTDTQYF	TGCGCCAGCAGCTTGGATCCTAGCGGGCGCACAGATACGCAGTATTTT
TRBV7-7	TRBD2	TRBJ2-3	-	CASSPGIAGGDTQYF	TGTGCTAGCAGCCCAGGAATAGCGGGGGGGGATACGCAGTATTTT
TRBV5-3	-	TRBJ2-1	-	CARSSGLPEAGEQFF	TGTGCCAGAAGCTCGGGACTTCCCGAGGCGGGTGAGCAGTTCTTC